This TCR beta chain was identified during a study of OX40 agonist ivuxolimab in advanced cancers. CDR3 size: 14 residues. With 5 bases removed from V and 1 base from J, the gap between germline ends came to 10 bases. Germline V lookup: CDR1 SGHTA, CDR2 FQGTGA. The assay was immunoSEQ multiplex PCR, and TCRdb's table has in-frame clones only and misses some. There are approximately 91,000 clones in the sample; approximately 87% occur only once, and about 4.5% lies in the top ten. The receptor's source is an adult with an advanced solid tumor such as melanoma, head and neck, liver or kidney cancer. The sample consisted of CD4+ or CD8+ T cells sorted from blood, taken in a trial of the OX40 agonist ivuxolimab. The chain is built from TRBV7-3 and TRBJ2-3; tentatively, D is TRBD2 (5 bases). In nucleotides, the CDR3 is TGTGCCAGCAGCGAGTCCGGGGGCACAGATACGCAGTATTTT. This codes for CASSESGGTDTQYF.